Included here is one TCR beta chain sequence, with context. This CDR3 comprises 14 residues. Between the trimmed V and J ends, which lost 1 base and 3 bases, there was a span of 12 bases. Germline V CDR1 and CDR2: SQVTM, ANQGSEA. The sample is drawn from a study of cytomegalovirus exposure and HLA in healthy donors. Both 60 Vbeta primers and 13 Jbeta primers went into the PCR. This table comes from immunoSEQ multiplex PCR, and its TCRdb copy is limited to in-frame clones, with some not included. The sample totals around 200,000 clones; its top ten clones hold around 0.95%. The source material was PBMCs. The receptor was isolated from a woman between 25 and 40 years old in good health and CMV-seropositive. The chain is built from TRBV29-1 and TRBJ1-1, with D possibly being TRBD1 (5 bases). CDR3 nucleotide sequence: TGCAGCGTTGAAGGGGGGGAAGGATACACTGAAGCTTTCTTT. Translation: CSVEGGEGYTEAFF.